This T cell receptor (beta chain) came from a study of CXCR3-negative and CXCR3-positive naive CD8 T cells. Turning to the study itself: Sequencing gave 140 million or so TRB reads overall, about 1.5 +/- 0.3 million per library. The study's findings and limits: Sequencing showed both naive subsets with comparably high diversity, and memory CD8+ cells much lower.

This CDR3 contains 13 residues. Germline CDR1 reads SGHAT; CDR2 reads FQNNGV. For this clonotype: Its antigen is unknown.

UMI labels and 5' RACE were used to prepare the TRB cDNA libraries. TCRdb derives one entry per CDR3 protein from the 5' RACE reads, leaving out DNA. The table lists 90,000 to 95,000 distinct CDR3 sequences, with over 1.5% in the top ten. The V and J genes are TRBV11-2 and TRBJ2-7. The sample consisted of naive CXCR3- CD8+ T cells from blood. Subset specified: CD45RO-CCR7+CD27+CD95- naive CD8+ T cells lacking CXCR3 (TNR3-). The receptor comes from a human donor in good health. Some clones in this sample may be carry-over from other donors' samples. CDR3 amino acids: CASSYARDYEQYF.